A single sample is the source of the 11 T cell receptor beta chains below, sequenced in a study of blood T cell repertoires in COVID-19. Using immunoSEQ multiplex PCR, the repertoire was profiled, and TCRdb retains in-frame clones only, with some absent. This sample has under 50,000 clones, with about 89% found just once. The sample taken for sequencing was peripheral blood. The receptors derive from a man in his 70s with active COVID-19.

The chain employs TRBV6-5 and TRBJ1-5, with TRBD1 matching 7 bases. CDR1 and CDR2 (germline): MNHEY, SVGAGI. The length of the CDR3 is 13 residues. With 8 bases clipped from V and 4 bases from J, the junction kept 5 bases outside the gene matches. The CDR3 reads CASLMTGNQPQHF. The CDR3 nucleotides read TGTGCCAGCTTAATGACAGGGAATCAGCCCCAGCATTTT.

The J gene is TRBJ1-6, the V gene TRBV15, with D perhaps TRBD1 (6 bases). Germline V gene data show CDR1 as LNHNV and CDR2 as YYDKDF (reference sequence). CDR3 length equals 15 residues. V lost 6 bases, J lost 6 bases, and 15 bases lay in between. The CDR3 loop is CATSNRDKTNSPLHF. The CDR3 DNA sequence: TGTGCCACCAGTAACCGGGACAAGACTAATTCACCCCTCCACTTT.

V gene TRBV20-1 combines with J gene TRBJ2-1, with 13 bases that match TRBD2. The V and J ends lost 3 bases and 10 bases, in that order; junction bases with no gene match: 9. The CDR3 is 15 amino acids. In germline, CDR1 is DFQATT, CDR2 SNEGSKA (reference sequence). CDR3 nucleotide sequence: TGCAGTGCTAGTTGGACTAGCGGGGGTACCCCCGAGCAGTTCTTC. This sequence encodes CSASWTSGGTPEQFF.

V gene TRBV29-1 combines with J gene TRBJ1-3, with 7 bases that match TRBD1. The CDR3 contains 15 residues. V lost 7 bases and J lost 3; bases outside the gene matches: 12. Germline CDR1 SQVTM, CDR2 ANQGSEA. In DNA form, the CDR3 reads TGCAGCGCAAGGGGCGAGACAGGGCTTGGAAACACCATATATTTT. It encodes CSARGETGLGNTIYF.

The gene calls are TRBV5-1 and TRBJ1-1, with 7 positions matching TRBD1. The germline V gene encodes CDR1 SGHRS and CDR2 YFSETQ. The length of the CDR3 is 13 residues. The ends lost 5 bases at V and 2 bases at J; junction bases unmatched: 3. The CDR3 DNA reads TGCGCCAGCAGAGACAGGGTTAACACTGAAGCTTTCTTT. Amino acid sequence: CASRDRVNTEAFF.

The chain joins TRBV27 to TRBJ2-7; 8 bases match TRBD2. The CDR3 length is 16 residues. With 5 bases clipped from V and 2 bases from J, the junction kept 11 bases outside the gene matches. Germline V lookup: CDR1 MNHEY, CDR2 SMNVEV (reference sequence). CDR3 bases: TGTGCCAGCAGTCACAGCAGCGGGGGACTAACCTACGAGCAGTACTTC. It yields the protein CASSHSSGGLTYEQYF.

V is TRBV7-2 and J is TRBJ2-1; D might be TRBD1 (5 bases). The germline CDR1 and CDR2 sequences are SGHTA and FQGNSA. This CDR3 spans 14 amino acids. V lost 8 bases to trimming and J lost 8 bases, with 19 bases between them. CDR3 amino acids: CASLYPQGIHEQFF. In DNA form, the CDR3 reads TGTGCCAGCCTATACCCCCAGGGTATTCATGAGCAGTTCTTC.

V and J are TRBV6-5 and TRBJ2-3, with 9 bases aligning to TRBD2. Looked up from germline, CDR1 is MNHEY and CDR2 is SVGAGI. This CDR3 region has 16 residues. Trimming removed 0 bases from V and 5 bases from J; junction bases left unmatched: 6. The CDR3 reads CASSYSGGGALDTQYF. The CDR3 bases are TGTGCCAGCAGTTACTCGGGCGGGGGGGCTTTAGATACGCAGTATTTT.

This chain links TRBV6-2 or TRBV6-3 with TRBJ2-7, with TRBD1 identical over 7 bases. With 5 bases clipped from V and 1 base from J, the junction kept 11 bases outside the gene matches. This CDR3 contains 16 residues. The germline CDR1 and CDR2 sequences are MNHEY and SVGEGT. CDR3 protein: CASSLLSPTGSYEQYF. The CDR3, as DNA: TGTGCCAGCAGTCTACTTTCCCCGACAGGGTCCTACGAGCAGTACTTC.

The DNA for the CDR3 is TGTGCCAGTAGTATGAGCCTGACGGGGACAGGGGTCACTGAAGCTTTCTTT. Translated: CASSMSLTGTGVTEAFF. V usage is TRBV19 and J usage is TRBJ1-1; 10 bases fit TRBD1. V trimming: 3 bases; J trimming: 4 bases; junction bases outside the gene matches: 11. The CDR3 spans 17 residues. Germline CDR1 reads LNHDA; CDR2 reads SQIVND (reference sequence).

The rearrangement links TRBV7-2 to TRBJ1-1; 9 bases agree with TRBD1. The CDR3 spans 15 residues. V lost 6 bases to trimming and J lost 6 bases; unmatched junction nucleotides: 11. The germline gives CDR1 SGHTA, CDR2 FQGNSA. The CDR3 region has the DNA TGTGCCAGCAGTTTCAGGGGACAGGGACGTGCTGAAGCTTTCTTT. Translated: CASSFRGQGRAEAFF.